The 17 T cell receptor beta chains listed next were all sequenced from one sample in a study of blood T cell repertoires in COVID-19. The repertoire was sequenced with immunoSEQ multiplex PCR; TCRdb's copy has only in-frame clones and lacks some. The table lists about 300,000 clones, around nine tenths of them singletons, with 1% to 1.5% in the top ten. The sample consisted of peripheral blood. The receptor source for this set is a man aged 65 to 79 with acute or convalescent COVID-19.

V gene TRBV28 combines with J gene TRBJ2-4; D is unclear. This CDR3 region has 15 residues. Germline loops: CDR1 MDHEN, CDR2 SYDVKM. The V and J ends lost 5 bases and 0 bases respectively, with 11 bases between them. The CDR3 nucleotides read TGTGCCAGCAGTACCCAAAAACTAGCCAAAAACATTCAGTACTTC. It is translated as CASSTQKLAKNIQYF.

This chain joins TRBV24-1 and TRBJ2-2; D gene unclear. V was trimmed by 4 bases and J by 5 bases, leaving 13 bases between them. The CDR3 contains 15 residues. Germline assignment: CDR1 KGHDR and CDR2 SFDVKD. DNA of the CDR3: TGTGCCACCAGTGACCCGACTGCTGGGACCGGGGAGCTGTTTTTT. Its protein product is CATSDPTAGTGELFF.

This clone is a singleton in its sample. This sequence joins TRBV5-8 and TRBJ1-2; 10 positions agree with TRBD1. The CDR3 length is 14 residues. J lost 4 bases, V lost 4 bases, and 4 bases had no gene match. Germline assignment: CDR1 SGHTS and CDR2 YDEGEE. The CDR3 protein is CASSPRDRGYGYTF. The CDR3 bases are TGTGCCAGCAGCCCCCGGGACAGGGGCTATGGCTACACCTTC.

The rearrangement links TRBV29-1 to TRBJ1-1, with D hard to call. V lost 3 bases and J lost 1, with 9 bases in between. The CDR3 contains 13 residues. Germline V gene sequence: CDR1 SQVTM, CDR2 ANQGSEA. The CDR3 sequence: CSVDWQANTEAFF. The CDR3 DNA reads as TGCAGCGTTGACTGGCAGGCGAACACTGAAGCTTTCTTT.

The rearrangement links TRBV3-1 (or the pseudogene TRBV3-2) to TRBJ2-2; no firm D call. In germline, CDR1 is LGHDT, CDR2 YNNKEL (reference sequence). The CDR3 loop spans 14 amino acids. V was cut by 4 bases and J by 5 bases, with 11 bases left in between. The CDR3 DNA follows: TGTGCCAGCAGCCCTGCTAGTGGGACCGGGGAGCTGTTTTTT. This codes for CASSPASGTGELFF.

This chain joins TRBV9 and TRBJ1-2; 7 bases are a match to TRBD1. Germline values: CDR1 SGDLS, CDR2 YYNGEE. The CDR3 sequence is 13 residues long. J gave up 5 bases and V 0 bases, and 1 base lay outside the gene matches. CDR3 loop: CASSVDRGYGYTF. The CDR3 DNA reads TGTGCCAGCAGCGTAGACAGGGGATATGGCTACACCTTC.

This sequence joins TRBV19 and TRBJ1-1; D ambiguous. V was trimmed by 3 bases and J by 1 base, leaving 12 bases between them. The CDR3 runs 15 residues. Germline CDR1 LNHDA, CDR2 SQIVND (reference sequence). CDR3 sequence reads: CASSMGPTENTEAFF. The DNA of the CDR3 is TGTGCCAGTAGTATGGGCCCCACAGAGAACACTGAAGCTTTCTTT.

The V call is TRBV30, the J call TRBJ1-2; no reliable D call. CDR1 and CDR2 (germline): GTSNPN, SVGIG (reference sequence). Deletions cut 5 bases from V and 4 bases from J, with 11 bases between. This CDR3 comprises 12 residues. The CDR3 DNA reads as TGTGCCTGGGGAAGCGGCTTCTATGGCTACACCTTC. Its protein product is CAWGSGFYGYTF.

V and J are TRBV25-1 and TRBJ1-2; 8 bases are a match to TRBD1. With 3 bases clipped from V and 4 bases from J, the junction kept 4 bases outside the gene matches. Germline V lookup: CDR1 MGHDK, CDR2 SYGVNS. The CDR3 has 14 amino acids. The CDR3 reads CASSDRGRSYGYTF. CDR3 bases: TGTGCCAGCAGTGACAGGGGGCGCAGCTATGGCTACACCTTC.

The chain is built from TRBV4-3 and TRBJ1-2; no firm D call. The germline V gene has CDR1 LGHNA and CDR2 YSLEER. The CDR3 covers 14 residues. V lost 0 bases and J 9 bases, leaving 14 bases between the germline ends. The CDR3 loop reads CASSQDWPGMRYTF. CDR3 bases: TGCGCCAGCAGCCAAGATTGGCCAGGAATGCGCTACACCTTC.

This chain links TRBV5-1 with TRBJ2-7; D is possibly TRBD1 (6 bases). The CDR3 is 13 residues long. The V end was cut by 0 bases, the J end by 4 bases, with 8 bases between. CDR1 and CDR2 (germline): SGHRS, YFSETQ. DNA of the CDR3: TGCGCCAGCAGCTTGGTACAGGGTTACGAGCAGTACTTC. This codes for CASSLVQGYEQYF.

CDR3 sequence: CATSDPFGGGENTEAFF. The CDR3 DNA is TGTGCCACCAGTGATCCCTTCGGGGGGGGAGAGAACACTGAAGCTTTCTTT. The V and J genes are TRBV24-1 and TRBJ1-1; D perhaps matches TRBD1 (5 bases). V lost 3 bases and J lost 1, with 17 bases in between. The CDR3 covers 17 residues. Germline lookup yields CDR1 KGHDR and CDR2 SFDVKD.

Concerning this clone: Distinct nucleotide sequences in the sample also encode this CDR3. The gene calls are TRBV29-1 and TRBJ2-1; TRBD2 matches at 8 bases. The J segment lost 0 bases and the V segment lost 7 bases, leaving 2 bases of the junction unmatched. There are 13 residues in the CDR3. Germline CDR1 and CDR2: SQVTM and ANQGSEA. The CDR3 DNA reads as TGCAGCGCCGGGGGGGCCTCCTACAATGAGCAGTTCTTC. Translated: CSAGGASYNEQFF.

The chain joins TRBV9 to TRBJ2-1; D possibly corresponds to TRBD1 (5 bases). V was pared by 0 bases and J by 5 bases, with 9 bases between. The CDR3 totals 14 residues. Germline loops: CDR1 SGDLS, CDR2 YYNGEE. This chain's CDR3 is CASSVAPRDNEQFF. The CDR3 DNA is TGTGCCAGCAGCGTAGCTCCCAGGGACAATGAGCAGTTCTTC.

The V call is TRBV30, the J call TRBJ1-5, with unresolved D. V lost 2 bases, J lost 3 bases, and 11 bases lay in between. The germline V gene encodes CDR1 GTSNPN and CDR2 SVGIG (reference sequence). This CDR3 has 14 amino acids. Here the CDR3 reads CAWSTIASNQPQHF. The CDR3 DNA follows: TGTGCCTGGAGTACCATAGCTTCCAATCAGCCCCAGCATTTT.

This rearrangement joins TRBV21-1 to TRBJ2-5; the tabulated D call, TRBD1, remains unverified against the DNA. TRBV21-1 is annotated as a pseudogene. This CDR3 comprises 16 residues. CDR3 protein: CASSKFGDRGKETQYF. The CDR3 coding sequence is TGTGCCAGCAGCAAATTCGGGGACAGGGGAAAAGAGACCCAGTACTTC.

The chain links TRBV2 to TRBJ1-6; unclear D gene. The CDR3 runs to 15 residues. V lost 0 bases, J lost 8 bases, and 11 bases lay in between. The germline V gene encodes CDR1 SNHLY and CDR2 FYNNEI. The chain's CDR3 is CASSEAERRYSPLHF. CDR3 in DNA: TGTGCCAGCAGTGAAGCGGAGCGACGGTATTCACCCCTCCACTTT.